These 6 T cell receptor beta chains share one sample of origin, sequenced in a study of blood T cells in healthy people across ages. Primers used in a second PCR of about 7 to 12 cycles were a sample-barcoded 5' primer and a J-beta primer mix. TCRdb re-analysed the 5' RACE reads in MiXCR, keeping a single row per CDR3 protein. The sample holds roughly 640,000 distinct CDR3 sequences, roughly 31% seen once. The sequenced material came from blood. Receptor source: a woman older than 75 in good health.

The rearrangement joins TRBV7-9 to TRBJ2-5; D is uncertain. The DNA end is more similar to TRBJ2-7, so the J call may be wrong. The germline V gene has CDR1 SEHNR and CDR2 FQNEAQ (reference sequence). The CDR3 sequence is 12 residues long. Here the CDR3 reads CASAGYDYEQYF. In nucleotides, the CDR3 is TGTGCCAGCGCCGGGTATGACTACGAGCAGTACTTC.

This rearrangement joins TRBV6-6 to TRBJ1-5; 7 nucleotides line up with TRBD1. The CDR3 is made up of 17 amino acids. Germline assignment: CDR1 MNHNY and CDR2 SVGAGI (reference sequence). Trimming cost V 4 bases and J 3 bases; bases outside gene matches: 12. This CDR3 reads CASSFPPTGPNNQPQHF. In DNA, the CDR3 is TGTGCCAGCAGTTTCCCACCGACAGGGCCAAACAATCAGCCCCAGCATTTT.

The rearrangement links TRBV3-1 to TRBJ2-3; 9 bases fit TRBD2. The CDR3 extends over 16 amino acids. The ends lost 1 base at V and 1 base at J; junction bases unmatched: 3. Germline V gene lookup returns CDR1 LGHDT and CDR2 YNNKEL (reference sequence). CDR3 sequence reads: CASSQGPSGGTDTQYF. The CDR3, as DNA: TGTGCCAGCAGCCAAGGTCCTAGCGGGGGCACAGATACGCAGTATTTT.

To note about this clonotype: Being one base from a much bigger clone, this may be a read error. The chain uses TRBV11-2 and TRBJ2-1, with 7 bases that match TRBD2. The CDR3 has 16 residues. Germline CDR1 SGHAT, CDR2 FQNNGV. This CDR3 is CASSPLGGGSYNEQVF. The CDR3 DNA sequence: TGTGCCAGCAGCCCTCTTGGCGGGGGATCCTACAATGAGCAGGTCTTC.

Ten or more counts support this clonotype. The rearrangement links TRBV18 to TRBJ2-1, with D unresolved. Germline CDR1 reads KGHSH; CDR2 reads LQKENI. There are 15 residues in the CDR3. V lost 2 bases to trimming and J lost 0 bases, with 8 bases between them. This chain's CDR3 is CASSPSASSYNEQFF. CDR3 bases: TGTGCCAGCTCACCAAGCGCGAGCTCCTACAATGAGCAGTTCTTC.

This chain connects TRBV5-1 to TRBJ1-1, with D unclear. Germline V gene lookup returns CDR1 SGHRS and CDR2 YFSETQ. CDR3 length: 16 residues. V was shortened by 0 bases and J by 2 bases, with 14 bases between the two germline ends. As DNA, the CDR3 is TGCGCCAGCAGCTTGGTGCGCGGGGAAACTAACACTGAAGCTTTCTTT. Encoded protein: CASSLVRGETNTEAFF.